This T cell receptor (beta chain) originates from a study of T cells in Graves' hyperthyroidism and ophthalmopathy. Whole-study context: Peripheral blood draws took place at initial diagnosis, ahead of any treatment.

This clonotype was counted at least ten times. Amplified TCR beta CDR3 regions derived from RNA transcripts. HTBI primers drove first-round RT-PCR of the TCR CDR3. MiXCR, run by TCRdb on the multiplex PCR reads, gives a single entry per CDR3 protein. Seen here are nearly 600,000 distinct CDR3 sequences, 14% observed once, and the top ten hold 5.8%. Germline V gives CDR1 LGHNT, CDR2 FRNRAP. The V segment lost 6 bases and the J segment 8 bases; nucleotides outside the gene matches: 12. The CDR3 covers 14 residues. Newly diagnosed hyperthyroidism patients aged 18 to 65 years had disease lasting under 2 months. Patients with uncontrolled infections, other autoimmune diseases, pregnancy or lactation were excluded.

The rearrangement joins TRBV12-5 to TRBJ1-2; TRBD1 agrees at 7 bases. Specimen: blood. This receptor was identified in a woman in her thirties with Graves' hyperthyroidism that later progressed to Graves' ophthalmopathy. CDR3 sequence reads: CASGKETGTEGYTF. The CDR3 DNA reads as TGTGCTAGTGGGAAGGAGACAGGGACGGAAGGCTACACCTTC.